This T cell receptor beta chain is drawn from a study of early T cells in non-severe SARS-CoV-2 infection. Overall study context: Unsorted whole-blood RNA was sequenced in bulk, leaving chains unpaired.

The TCR library protocol was used to attach unique molecular identifiers. These identifiers were attached to individual cDNA molecules. TCRdb itself ran the 5' RACE reads through MiXCR, one entry per CDR3 protein. The table includes some 80,000 distinct CDR3 sequences, roughly 4.7% detected once. Germline-derived CDR1 and CDR2 are SGDLS and YYNGEE. Trimming took off 4 bases at V and 3 bases at J, with 14 bases between the two ends. This CDR3 comprises 15 residues. The rearrangement joins TRBV9 to TRBJ2-1; D call uncertain. The TCR comes from an adult who was a healthcare worker with PCR-confirmed SARS-CoV-2 infection or an uninfected control (not recorded which). The material was whole blood, obtained at baseline. CDR3 sequence (DNA): TGTGCCAGCAGCATGGACGGATTCGGCTACAATGAGCAGTTCTTC. Translation: CASSMDGFGYNEQFF.